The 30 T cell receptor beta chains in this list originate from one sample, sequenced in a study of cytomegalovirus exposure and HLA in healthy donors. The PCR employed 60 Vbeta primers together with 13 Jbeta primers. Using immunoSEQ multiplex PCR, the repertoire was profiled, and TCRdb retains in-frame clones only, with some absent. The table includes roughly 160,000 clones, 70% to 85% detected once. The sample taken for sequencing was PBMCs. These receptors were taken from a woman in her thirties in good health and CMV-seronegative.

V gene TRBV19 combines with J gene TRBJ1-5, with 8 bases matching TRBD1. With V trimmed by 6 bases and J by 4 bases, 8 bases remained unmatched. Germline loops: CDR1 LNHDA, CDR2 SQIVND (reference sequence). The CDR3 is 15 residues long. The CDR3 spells CASRQGQGGNQPQHF. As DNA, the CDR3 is TGTGCCAGTAGGCAAGGACAGGGAGGGAATCAGCCCCAGCATTTT.

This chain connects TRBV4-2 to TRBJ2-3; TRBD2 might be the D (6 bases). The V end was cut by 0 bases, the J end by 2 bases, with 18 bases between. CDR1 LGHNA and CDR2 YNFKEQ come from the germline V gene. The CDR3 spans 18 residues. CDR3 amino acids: CASSQEGKRAIHTDTQYF. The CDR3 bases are TGTGCCAGCAGCCAAGAAGGGAAGCGGGCGATACACACAGATACGCAGTATTTT.

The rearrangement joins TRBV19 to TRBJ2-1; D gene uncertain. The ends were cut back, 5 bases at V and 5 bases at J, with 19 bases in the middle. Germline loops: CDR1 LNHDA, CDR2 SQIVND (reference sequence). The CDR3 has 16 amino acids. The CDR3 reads CASSFSQLSVHNEQFF. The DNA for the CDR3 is TGTGCCAGTAGTTTCAGTCAACTATCCGTCCACAATGAGCAGTTCTTC.

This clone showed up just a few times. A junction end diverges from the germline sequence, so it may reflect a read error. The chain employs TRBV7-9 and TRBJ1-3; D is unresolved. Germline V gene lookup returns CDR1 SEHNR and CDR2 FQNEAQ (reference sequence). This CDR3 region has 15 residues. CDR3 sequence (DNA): TGTGCCAGCACCTTAGGAGGATACTCTGGAAACACCATATATTTT. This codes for CASTLGGYSGNTIYF.

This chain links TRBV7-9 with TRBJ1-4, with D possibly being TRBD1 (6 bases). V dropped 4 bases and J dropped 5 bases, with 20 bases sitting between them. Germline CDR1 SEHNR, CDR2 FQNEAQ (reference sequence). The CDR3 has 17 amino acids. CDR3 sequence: CASSSIRSGTLNEKLFF. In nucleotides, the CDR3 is TGTGCCAGCAGCTCCATCCGCTCCGGGACACTGAATGAAAAACTGTTTTTT.

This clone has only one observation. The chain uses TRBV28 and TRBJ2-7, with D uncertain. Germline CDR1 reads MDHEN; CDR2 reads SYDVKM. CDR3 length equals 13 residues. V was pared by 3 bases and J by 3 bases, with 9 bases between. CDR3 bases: TGTGCCAGCAGTTTCTACGCTAACTACGAGCAGTACTTC. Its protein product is CASSFYANYEQYF.

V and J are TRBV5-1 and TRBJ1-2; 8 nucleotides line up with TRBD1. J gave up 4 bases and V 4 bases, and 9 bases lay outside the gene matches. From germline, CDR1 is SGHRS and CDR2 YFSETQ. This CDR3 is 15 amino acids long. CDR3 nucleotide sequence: TGCGCCAGCAGCCCGCCGACAGGGGAGAGCTATGGCTACACCTTC. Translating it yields CASSPPTGESYGYTF.

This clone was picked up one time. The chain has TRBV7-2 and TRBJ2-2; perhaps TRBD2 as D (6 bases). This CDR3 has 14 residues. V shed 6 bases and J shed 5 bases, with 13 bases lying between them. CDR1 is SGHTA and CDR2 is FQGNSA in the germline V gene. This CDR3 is CASSGLARTGELFF. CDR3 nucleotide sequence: TGTGCCAGCAGTGGGCTAGCGCGGACCGGGGAGCTGTTTTTT.

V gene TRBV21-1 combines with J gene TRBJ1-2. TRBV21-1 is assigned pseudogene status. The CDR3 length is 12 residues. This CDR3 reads CASTHEEDGYTF. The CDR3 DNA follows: TGTGCCAGCACCCATGAGGAGGATGGCTACACCTTC.

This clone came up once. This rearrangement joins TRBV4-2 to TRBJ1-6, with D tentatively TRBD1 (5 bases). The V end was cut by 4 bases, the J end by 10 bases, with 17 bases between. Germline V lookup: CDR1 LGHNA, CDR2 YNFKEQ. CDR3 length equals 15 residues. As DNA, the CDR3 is TGTGCCAGCAGCCTGAATGGGGGAGGATCCTCACCCCTCCACTTT. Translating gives CASSLNGGGSSPLHF.

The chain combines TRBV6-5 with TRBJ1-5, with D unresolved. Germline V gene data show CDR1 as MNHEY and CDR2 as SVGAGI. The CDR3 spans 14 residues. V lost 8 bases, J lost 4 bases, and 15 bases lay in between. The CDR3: CASGNLPGNQPQHF. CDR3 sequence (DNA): TGTGCCAGCGGCAACCTCCCGGGGAATCAGCCCCAGCATTTT.

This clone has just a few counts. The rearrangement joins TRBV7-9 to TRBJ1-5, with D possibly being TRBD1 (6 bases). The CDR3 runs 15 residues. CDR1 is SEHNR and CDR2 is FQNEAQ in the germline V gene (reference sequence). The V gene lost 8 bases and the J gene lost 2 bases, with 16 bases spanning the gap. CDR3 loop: CASSTIGGGNQPQHF. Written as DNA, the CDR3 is TGTGCCAGCTCCACTATTGGGGGCGGCAATCAGCCCCAGCATTTT.

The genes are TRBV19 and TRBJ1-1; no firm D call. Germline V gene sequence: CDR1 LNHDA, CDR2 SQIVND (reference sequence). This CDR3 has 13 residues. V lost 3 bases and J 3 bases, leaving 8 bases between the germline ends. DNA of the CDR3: TGTGCCAGTAGTATTTTGAGGGACACTGAAGCTTTCTTT. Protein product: CASSILRDTEAFF.

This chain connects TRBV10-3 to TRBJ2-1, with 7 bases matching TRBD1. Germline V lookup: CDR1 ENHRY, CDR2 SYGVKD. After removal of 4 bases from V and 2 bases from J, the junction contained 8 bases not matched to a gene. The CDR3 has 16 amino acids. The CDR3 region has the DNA TGTGCCATCAGTGGGGCAGGGGGTATAACCTACAATGAGCAGTTCTTC. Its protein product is CAISGAGGITYNEQFF.

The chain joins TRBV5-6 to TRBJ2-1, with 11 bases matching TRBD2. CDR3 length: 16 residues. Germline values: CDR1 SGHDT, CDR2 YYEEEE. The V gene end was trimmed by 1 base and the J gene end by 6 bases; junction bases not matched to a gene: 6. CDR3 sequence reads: CASSLPHSGRANEQFF. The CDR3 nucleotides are TGTGCCAGCAGCTTGCCCCATAGCGGGAGGGCCAATGAGCAGTTCTTC.

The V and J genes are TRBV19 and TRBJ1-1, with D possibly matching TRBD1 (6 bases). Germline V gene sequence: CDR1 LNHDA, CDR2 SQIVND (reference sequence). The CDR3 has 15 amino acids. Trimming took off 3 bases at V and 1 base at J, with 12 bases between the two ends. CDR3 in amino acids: CASSILRTENTEAFF. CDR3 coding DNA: TGTGCCAGTAGTATTTTGAGGACAGAGAACACTGAAGCTTTCTTT.

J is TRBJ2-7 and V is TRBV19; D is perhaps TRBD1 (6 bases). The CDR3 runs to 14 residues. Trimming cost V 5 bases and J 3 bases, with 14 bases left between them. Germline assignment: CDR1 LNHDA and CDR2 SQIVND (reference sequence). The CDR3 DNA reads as TGTGCCAGTAGTCCAGGGGACGCTAACTACGAGCAGTACTTC. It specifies CASSPGDANYEQYF.

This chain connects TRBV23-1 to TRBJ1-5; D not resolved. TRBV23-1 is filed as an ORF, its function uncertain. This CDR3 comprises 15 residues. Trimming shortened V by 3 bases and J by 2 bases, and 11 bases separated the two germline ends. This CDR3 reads CASSHGLMGNQPQHF. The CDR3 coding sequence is TGCGCCAGCAGTCACGGGTTGATGGGCAATCAGCCCCAGCATTTT.

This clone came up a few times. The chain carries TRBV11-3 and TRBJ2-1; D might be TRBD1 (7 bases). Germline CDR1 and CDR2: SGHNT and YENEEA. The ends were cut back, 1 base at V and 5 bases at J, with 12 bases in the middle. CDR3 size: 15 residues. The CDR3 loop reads CASSLGQGGNNEQFF. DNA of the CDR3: TGTGCCAGCAGCTTAGGACAGGGAGGTAACAATGAGCAGTTCTTC.

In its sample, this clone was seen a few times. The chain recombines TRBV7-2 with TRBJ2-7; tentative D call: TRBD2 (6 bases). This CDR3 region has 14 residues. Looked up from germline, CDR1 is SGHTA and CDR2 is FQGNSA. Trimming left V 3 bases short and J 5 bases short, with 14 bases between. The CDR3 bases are TGTGCCAGCAGCTTTAACGCCGCGGGGAACGAGCAGTACTTC. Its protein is CASSFNAAGNEQYF.

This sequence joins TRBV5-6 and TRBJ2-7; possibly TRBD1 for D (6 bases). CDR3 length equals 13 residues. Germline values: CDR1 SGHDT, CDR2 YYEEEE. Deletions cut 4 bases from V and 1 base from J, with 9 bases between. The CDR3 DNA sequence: TGTGCCAGCAGCCCGCAGGGGTCCTACGAGCAGTACTTC. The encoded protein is CASSPQGSYEQYF.

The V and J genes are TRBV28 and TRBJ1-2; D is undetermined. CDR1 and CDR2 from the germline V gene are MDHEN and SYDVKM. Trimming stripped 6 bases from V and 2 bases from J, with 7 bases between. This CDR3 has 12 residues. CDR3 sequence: CASSNRNYGYTF. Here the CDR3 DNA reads TGTGCCAGCAGCAACAGAAACTATGGCTACACCTTC.

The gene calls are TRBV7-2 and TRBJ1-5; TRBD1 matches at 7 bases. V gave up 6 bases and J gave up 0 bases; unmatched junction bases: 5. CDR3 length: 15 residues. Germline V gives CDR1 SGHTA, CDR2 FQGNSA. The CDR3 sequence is CASSLQGPSNQPQHF. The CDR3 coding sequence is TGTGCCAGCAGTTTACAGGGGCCTAGCAATCAGCCCCAGCATTTT.

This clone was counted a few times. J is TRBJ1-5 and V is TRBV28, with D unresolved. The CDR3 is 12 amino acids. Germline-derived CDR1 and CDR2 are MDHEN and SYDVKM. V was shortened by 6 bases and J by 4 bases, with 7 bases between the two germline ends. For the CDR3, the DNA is TGTGCCAGCAGGGTTCAGAATCAGCCCCAGCATTTT. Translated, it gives CASRVQNQPQHF.

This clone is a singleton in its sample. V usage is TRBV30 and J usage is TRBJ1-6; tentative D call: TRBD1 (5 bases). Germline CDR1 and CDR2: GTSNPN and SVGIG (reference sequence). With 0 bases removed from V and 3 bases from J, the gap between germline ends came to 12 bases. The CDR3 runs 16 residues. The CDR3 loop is CAWSVSGGGYNSPLHF. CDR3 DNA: TGTGCCTGGAGTGTTAGCGGGGGGGGCTATAATTCACCCCTCCACTTT.

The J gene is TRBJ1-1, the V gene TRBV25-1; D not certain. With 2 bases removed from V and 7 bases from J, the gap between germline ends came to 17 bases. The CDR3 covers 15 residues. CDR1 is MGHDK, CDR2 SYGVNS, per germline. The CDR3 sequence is CASSEQRPPAGEAFF. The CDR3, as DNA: TGTGCCAGCAGTGAACAACGACCCCCAGCGGGTGAAGCTTTCTTT.

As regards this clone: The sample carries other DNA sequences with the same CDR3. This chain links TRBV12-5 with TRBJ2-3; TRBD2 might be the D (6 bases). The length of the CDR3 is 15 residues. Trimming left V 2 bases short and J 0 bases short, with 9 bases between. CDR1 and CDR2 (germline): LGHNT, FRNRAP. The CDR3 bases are TGTGCTAGTGGTTTGCCCCGGGGGAGCACAGATACGCAGTATTTT. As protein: CASGLPRGSTDTQYF.

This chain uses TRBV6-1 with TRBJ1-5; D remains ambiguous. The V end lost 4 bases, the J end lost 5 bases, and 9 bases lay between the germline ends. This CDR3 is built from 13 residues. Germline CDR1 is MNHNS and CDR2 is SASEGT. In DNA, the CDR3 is TGTGCCAGCAGTGGCGGCGGAGATCAGCCCCAGCATTTT. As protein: CASSGGGDQPQHF.

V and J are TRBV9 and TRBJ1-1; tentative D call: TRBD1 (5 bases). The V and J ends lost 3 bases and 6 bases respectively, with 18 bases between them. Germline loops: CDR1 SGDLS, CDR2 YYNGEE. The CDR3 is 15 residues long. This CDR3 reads CASSAGQGFRAEAFF. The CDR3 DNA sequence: TGTGCCAGCAGCGCCGGACAAGGCTTCAGGGCTGAAGCTTTCTTT. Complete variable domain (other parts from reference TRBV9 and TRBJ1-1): DSGVTQTPKHLITATGQRVTLRCSPRSGDLSVYWYQQSLDQGLQFLIQYYNGEERAKGNILERFSAQQFPDLHSELNLSSLELGDSALYFCASSAGQGFRAEAFFGQGTRLTVV.

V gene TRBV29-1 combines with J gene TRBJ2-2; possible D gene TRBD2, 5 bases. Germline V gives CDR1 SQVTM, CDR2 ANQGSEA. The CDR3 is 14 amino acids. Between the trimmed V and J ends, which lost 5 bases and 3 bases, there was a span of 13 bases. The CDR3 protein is CSVLRGSDTGELFF. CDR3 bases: TGCAGCGTTCTACGGGGATCGGACACCGGGGAGCTGTTTTTT.